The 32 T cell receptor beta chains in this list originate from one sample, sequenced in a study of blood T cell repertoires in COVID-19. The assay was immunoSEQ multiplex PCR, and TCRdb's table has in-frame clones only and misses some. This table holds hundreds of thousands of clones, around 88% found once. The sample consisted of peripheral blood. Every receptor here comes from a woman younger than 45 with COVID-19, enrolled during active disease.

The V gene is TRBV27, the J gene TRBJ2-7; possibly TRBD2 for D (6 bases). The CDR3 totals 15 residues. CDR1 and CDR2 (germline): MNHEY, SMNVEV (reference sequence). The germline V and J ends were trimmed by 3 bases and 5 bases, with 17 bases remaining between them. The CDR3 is CASSFLPLASNEQYV. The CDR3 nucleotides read TGTGCCAGCAGTTTCCTCCCCCTAGCGTCCAACGAGCAGTACGTC.

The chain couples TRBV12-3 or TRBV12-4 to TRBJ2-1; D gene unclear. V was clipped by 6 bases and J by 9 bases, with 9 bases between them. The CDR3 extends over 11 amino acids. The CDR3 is CASSPNFEQFF. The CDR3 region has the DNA TGTGCCAGCAGCCCTAATTTTGAGCAGTTCTTC.

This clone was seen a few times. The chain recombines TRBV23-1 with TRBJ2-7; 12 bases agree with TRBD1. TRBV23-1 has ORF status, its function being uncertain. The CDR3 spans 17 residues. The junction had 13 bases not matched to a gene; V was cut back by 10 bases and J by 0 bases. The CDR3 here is CANTGTGGNLSSYEQYV. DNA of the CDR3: TGCGCCAACACCGGGACAGGGGGCAATCTGAGCTCCTACGAGCAGTACGTC.

The CDR3 region has the DNA TGTGCCAGCAGCCCGGGAGGGGCGGGAAACACCATATATTTT. Its protein is CASSPGGAGNTIYF. This rearrangement joins TRBV5-6 to TRBJ1-3; maybe TRBD1 (5 bases). Germline CDR1 reads SGHDT; CDR2 reads YYEEEE. With 4 bases removed from V and 4 bases from J, the gap between germline ends came to 12 bases. This CDR3 contains 14 residues. Full variable domain (remainder filled in from reference TRBV5-6 and TRBJ1-3): DAGVTQSPTHLIKTRGQQVTLRCSPKSGHDTVSWYQQALGQGPQFIFQYYEEEERQRGNFPDRFSGHQFPNYSSELNVNALLLGDSALYLCASSPGGAGNTIYFGEGSWLTVV.

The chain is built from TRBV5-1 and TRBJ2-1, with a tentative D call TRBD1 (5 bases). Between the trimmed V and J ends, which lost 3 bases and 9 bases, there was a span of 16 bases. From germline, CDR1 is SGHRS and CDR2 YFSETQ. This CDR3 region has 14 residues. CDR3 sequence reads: CASSSNRGRGEQFF. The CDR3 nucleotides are TGCGCCAGCAGCTCTAATAGGGGCCGCGGTGAGCAGTTCTTC.

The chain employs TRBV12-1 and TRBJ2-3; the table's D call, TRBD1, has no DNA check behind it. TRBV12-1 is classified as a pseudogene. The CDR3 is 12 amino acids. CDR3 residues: CASSSTADTQYF. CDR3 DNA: TGTGCCAGCAGCTCGACAGCAGATACGCAGTATTTT.

The CDR3 nucleotides are TGTGCCAGCAGCTTGGTAGGACAGGGTTACAATGAGCAGTTCTTC. The encoded protein is CASSLVGQGYNEQFF. The gene calls are TRBV5-6 and TRBJ2-1; 8 bases line up with TRBD1. Germline-derived CDR1 and CDR2 are SGHDT and YYEEEE. The V segment lost 0 bases and the J segment 4 bases; nucleotides outside the gene matches: 3. The CDR3 sequence is 15 residues long.

CDR3 nucleotide sequence: TGTGCCAGCAGCTTAGAGGGCAGGGCTACCCAGTACTTC. Amino acids: CASSLEGRATQYF. V and J are TRBV7-9 and TRBJ2-5; D is possibly TRBD1 (5 bases). This CDR3 spans 13 amino acids. Looked up from germline, CDR1 is SEHNR and CDR2 is FQNEAQ (reference sequence). V was clipped by 1 base and J by 8 bases, with 11 bases between them.

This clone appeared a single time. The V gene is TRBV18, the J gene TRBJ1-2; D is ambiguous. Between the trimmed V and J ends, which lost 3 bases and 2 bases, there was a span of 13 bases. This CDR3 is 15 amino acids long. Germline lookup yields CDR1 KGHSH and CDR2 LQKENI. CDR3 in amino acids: CASSPIRGINYGYTF. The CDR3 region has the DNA TGTGCCAGCTCACCGATTCGCGGGATAAACTATGGCTACACCTTC.

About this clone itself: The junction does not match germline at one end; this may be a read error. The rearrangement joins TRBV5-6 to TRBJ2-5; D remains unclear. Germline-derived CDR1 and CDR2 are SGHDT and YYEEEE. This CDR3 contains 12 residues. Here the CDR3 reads CASSRNQETQYF. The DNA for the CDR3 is TGTGCCAGCAGCCGCAACCAGGAGACCCAGTACTTC.

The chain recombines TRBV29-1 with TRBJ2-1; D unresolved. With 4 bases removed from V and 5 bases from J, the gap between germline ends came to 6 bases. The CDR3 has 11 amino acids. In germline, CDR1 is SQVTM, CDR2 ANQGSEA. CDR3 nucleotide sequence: TGCAGCGTTGGTCTACACAATGAGCAGTTCTTC. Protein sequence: CSVGLHNEQFF.

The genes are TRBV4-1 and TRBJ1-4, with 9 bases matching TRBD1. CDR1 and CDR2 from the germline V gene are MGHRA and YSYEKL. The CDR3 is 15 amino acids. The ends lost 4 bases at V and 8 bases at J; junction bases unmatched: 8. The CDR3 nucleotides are TGCGCCAGCAGCCGCGTCGCGGGACAGGGCGAAAAACTGTTTTTT. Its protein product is CASSRVAGQGEKLFF.

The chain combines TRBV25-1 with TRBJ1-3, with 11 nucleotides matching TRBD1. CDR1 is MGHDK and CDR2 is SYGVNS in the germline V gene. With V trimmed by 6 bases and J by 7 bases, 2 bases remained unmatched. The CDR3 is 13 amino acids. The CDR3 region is CASSGTGGNTIYF. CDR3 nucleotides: TGTGCCAGCAGCGGGACAGGGGGGAACACCATATATTTT. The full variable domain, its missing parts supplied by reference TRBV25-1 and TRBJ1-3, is EADIYQTPRYLVIGTGKKITLECSQTMGHDKMYWYQQDPGMELHLIHYSYGVNSTEKGDLSSESTVSRIRTEHFPLTLESARPSHTSQYLCASSGTGGNTIYFGEGSWLTVV.

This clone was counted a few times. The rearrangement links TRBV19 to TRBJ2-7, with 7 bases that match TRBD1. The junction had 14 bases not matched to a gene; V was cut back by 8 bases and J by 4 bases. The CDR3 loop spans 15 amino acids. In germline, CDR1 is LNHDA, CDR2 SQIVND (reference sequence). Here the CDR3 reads CASGRPTGTAYEQYV. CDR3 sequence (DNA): TGTGCCAGTGGACGCCCCACAGGGACAGCGTACGAGCAGTACGTC.

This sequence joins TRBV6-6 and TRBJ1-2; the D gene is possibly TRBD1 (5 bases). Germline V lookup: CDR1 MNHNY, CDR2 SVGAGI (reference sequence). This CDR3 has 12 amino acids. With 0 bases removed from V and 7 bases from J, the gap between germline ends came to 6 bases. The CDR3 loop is CASSYSQGGYTF. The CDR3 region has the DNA TGTGCCAGCAGTTACTCCCAGGGTGGCTACACCTTC.

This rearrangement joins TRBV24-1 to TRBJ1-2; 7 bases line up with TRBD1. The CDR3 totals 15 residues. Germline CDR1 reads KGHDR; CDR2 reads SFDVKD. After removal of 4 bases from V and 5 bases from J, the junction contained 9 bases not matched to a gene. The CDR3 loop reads CATSETRGTGYGYTF. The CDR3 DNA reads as TGTGCCACCAGTGAAACCAGGGGGACCGGATATGGCTACACCTTC.

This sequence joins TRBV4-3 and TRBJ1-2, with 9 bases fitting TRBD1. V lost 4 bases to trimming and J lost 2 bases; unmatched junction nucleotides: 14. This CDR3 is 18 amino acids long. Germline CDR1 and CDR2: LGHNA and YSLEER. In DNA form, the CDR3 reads TGCGCCAGCAGCCCCTCGCGTGGGACAGGGTTAGCGAACTATGGCTACACCTTC. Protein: CASSPSRGTGLANYGYTF.

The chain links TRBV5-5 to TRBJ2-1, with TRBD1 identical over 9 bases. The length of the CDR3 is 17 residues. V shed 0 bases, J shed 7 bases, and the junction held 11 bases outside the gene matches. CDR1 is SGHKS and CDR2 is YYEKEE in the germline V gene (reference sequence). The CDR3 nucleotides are TGTGCCAGCAGCTTGGTTGCCGGGACAGGGAGGAGTAATGAGCAGTTCTTC. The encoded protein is CASSLVAGTGRSNEQFF.

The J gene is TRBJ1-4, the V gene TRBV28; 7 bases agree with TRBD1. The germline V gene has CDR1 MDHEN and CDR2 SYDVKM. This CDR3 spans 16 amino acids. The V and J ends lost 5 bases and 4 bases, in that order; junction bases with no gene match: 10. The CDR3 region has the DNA TGTGCCAGCAGTCCCCATACAGGGGTTTTTAATGAAAAACTGTTTTTT. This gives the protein CASSPHTGVFNEKLFF.

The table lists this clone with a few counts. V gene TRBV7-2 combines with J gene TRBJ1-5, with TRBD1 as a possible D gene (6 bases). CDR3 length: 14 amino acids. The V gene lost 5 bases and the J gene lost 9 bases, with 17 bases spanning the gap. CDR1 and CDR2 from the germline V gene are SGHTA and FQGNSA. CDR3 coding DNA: TGTGCCAGCAGCACGCACAGGGCGACTTCGCCCCAGCATTTT. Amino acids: CASSTHRATSPQHF.

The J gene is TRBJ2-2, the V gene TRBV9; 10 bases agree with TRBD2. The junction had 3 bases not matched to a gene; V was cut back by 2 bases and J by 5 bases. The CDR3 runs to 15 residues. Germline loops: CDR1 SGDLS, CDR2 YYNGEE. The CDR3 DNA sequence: TGTGCCAGCAGCGTGCTAGCGGGGGAAACCGGGGAGCTGTTTTTT. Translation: CASSVLAGETGELFF. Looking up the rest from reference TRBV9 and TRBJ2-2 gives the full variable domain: DSGVTQTPKHLITATGQRVTLRCSPRSGDLSVYWYQQSLDQGLQFLIQYYNGEERAKGNILERFSAQQFPDLHSELNLSSLELGDSALYFCASSVLAGETGELFFGEGSRLTVL.

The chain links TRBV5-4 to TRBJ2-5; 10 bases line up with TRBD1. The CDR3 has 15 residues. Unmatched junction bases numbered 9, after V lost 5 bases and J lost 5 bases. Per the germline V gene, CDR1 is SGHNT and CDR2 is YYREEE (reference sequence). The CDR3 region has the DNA TGTGCCAGCAGGCCTGACAGGGGGCGGGTTGAGACCCAGTACTTC. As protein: CASRPDRGRVETQYF. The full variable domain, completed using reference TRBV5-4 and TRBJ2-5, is ETGVTQSPTHLIKTRGQQVTLRCSSQSGHNTVSWYQQALGQGPQFIFQYYREEENGRGNFPPRFSGLQFPNYSSELNVNALELDDSALYLCASRPDRGRVETQYFGPGTRLLVL.

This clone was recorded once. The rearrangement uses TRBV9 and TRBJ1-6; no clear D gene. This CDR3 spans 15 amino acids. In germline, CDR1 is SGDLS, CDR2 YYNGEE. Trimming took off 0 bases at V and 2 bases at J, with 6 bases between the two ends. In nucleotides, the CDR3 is TGTGCCAGCAGCGTAGAGGGAGCCTATAATTCACCCCTCCACTTT. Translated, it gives CASSVEGAYNSPLHF.

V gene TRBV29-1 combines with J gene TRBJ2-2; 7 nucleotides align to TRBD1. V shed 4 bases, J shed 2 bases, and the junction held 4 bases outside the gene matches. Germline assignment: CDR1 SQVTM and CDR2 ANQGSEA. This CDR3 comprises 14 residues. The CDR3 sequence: CSVGNRGNTGELFF. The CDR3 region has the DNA TGCAGCGTTGGTAACAGGGGAAACACCGGGGAGCTGTTTTTT.

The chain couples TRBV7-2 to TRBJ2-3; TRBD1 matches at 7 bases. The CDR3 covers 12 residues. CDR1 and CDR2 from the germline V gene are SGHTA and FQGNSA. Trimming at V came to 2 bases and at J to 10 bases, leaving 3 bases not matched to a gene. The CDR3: CASSLLGGPQYF. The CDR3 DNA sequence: TGTGCCAGCAGCTTACTAGGGGGCCCGCAGTATTTT.

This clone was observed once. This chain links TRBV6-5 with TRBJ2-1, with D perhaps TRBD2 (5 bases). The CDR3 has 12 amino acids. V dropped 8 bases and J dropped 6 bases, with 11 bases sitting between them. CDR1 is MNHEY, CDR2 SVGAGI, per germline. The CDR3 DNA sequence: TGTGCCAGCCTCGGTGAGGGCAATGAGCAGTTCTTC. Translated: CASLGEGNEQFF.

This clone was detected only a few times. The CDR3 spells CASSRDRNTEAFF. The CDR3, as DNA: TGTGCCAGCTCCCGGGACAGGAACACTGAAGCTTTCTTT. This rearrangement joins TRBV18 to TRBJ1-1; 7 bases align to TRBD1. Germline trimming cut 6 bases from V and 1 base from J; bases unmatched to any gene: 2. Germline V gene lookup returns CDR1 KGHSH and CDR2 LQKENI. The CDR3 has 13 amino acids.

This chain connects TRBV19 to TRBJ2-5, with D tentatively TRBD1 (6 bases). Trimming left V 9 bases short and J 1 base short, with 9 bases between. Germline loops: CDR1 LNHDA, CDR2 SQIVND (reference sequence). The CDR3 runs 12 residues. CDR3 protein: CASRDIQETQYF. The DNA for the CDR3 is TGTGCCAGCCGGGACATCCAAGAGACCCAGTACTTC.

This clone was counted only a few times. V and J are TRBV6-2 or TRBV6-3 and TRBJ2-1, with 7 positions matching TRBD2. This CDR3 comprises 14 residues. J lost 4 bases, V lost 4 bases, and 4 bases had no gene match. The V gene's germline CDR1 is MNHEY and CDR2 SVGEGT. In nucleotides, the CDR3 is TGTGCCAGCAGTTCCAGCGGGAAATACAATGAGCAGTTCTTC. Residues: CASSSSGKYNEQFF.

CDR3 nucleotides: TGTGCCAGCAGCTTCGAGATCAGGGGGCGGGACACTGAAGCTTTCTTT. This gives the protein CASSFEIRGRDTEAFF. The chain joins TRBV13 to TRBJ1-1, with 8 nucleotides matching TRBD1. The CDR3 is 16 residues long. Trimming cost V 3 bases and J 3 bases; bases outside gene matches: 9. Germline V gene sequence: CDR1 PRHDT, CDR2 FYEKMQ (reference sequence).

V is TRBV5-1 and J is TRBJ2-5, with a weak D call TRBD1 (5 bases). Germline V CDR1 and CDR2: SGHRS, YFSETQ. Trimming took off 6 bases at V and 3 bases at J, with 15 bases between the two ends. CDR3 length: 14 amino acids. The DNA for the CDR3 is TGCGCCAGCACCTCTGGACAAATGGAAGAGACCCAGTACTTC. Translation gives CASTSGQMEETQYF.

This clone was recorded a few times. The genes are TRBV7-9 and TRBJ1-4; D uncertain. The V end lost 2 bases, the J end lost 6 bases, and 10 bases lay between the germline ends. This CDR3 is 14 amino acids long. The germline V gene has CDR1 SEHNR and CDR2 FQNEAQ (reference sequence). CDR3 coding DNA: TGTGCCAGCAGCTTAATGGGAGTCGATGAAAAACTGTTTTTT. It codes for CASSLMGVDEKLFF.